This paragraph reports one T cell receptor (beta chain). Its target is unknown. The data derive from a study of vaccination and CD4 T cells after COVID-19. Study overall: Overlapping spike peptides from SARS-CoV-2, HCoV-NL63, HCoV-OC43 and HCoV-229E served to stimulate the cells. Study conclusions and caveats: Among reactive clones from convalescent patients, a median approximately 86% appeared only post-vaccination.

Sequence data for DNA of cultured CD4+ T cells were generated by the Oncomine TCR Beta short-read assay. CD4+ T cells were cultured, and genomic DNA was extracted from them. MiXCR was run by TCRdb on the PCR reads, yielding one entry per CDR3 protein. The sample contains roughly 4,600 distinct CDR3 sequences, 20% to 25% of which appear only once. Germline assignment: CDR1 MNHNS and CDR2 SASEGT. Trimming removed 10 bases from V and 10 bases from J; junction bases left unmatched: 20. The CDR3 has 17 amino acids. Treatment reported: approximately nine-day PBMC culture with coronavirus spike peptide pools or control peptides (ViraFEST assay).

The receptor's source is a human donor who had recovered from COVID-19. The chain is built from TRBV6-1 and TRBJ1-6; 9 positions agree with TRBD1. Source material: CD4+ T cells from blood, cultured in vitro. The CDR3, as DNA: TGTGCCACCCTAAGGGGTAGGGACAGGGTGAAAAACTCACCCCTCCACTTT. This sequence encodes CATLRGRDRVKNSPLHF.